Here is one T cell receptor (beta chain) with its context. Germline CDR1 SGDLS, CDR2 YYNGEE. The CDR3 runs 17 residues. The J segment lost 4 bases and the V segment lost 0 bases, leaving 7 bases of the junction unmatched. Libraries were prepared by immunoSEQ multiplex PCR; TCRdb keeps only in-frame clonotypes and omits some of them. The table records roughly 40,000 clones, more than 85% of them present only once. This specimen belongs to a study of T cell changes during pregnancy in multiple sclerosis. This chain joins TRBV9 and TRBJ2-1, with 10 bases aligning to TRBD1. The source was CD8+ T cells from peripheral blood mononuclear cells, collected before pregnancy. This TCR was recovered from a female donor with multiple sclerosis, enrolled in a pregnancy study. CDR3 sequence: CASSVDGGDRGYNEQFF. The CDR3 DNA is TGTGCCAGCAGCGTAGACGGGGGGGACAGGGGATACAATGAGCAGTTCTTC.